This T cell receptor beta chain was found in a study of shared clonotypes between healthy human individuals. Study-level results: Across subsets, estimated richness was generally greater for naive than for memory populations. Among donors, sharing of clonotypes was expected to be affected by sequencing depth.

Germline CDR1 is SGHNT and CDR2 is YYREEE (reference sequence). Between the trimmed V and J ends, which lost 1 base and 3 bases, there was a span of 13 bases. The CDR3 spans 15 residues. Turning to this clone: Antigen: not known.

Measured with immunoSEQ multiplex PCR; TCRdb has only the in-frame clones, and not every one. The sample lists approximately 620,000 clones, less than 98% seen once, with roughly 0.055% in the top ten. This TCR came from a woman aged 25 to 39 in good health. The chain has TRBV5-4 and TRBJ2-5; D is ambiguous. The sequencing sample was made of naive CD4+ T cells sorted from blood. Documented subset: CD45RA+ positively selected. The CDR3 reads CASSLNQDGEETQYF. DNA of the CDR3: TGTGCCAGCAGCTTGAATCAGGACGGAGAAGAGACCCAGTACTTC.